This T cell receptor beta chain came from a study of response to subunit inactivated influenza vaccine. This clonotype occurred many times. Its target is unknown. Study-wide results and limits: That few new T cells are recruited by each seasonal influenza vaccination was the authors' suggestion.

Germline values: CDR1 DFQATT, CDR2 SNEGSKA (reference sequence). V lost 3 bases, J lost 5 bases, and 10 bases stayed unmatched. The CDR3 loop spans 15 amino acids. TCRdb reprocessed the RT-PCR reads via MiXCR and lists one record per CDR3 protein. Of 450,000 to 600,000 distinct CDR3 sequences listed, 16% were seen once; the top ten hold 2.5% to 3.5%. The chain combines TRBV20-1 with TRBJ1-5; 7 nucleotides line up with TRBD1. The material was CD4+ T cells sorted from PBMCs, obtained approximately 25 months after vaccination. This TCR was sampled from a man aged 45-69 years who received an inactivated influenza vaccine. The CDR3 region is CSARITGEGHQPQHF. Here the CDR3 DNA reads TGCAGTGCTAGGATAACAGGGGAGGGCCATCAGCCCCAGCATTTT.